Presented here are 27 T cell receptor beta chains from one specimen sequenced in a study of blood T cell repertoires in COVID-19. Clones were sequenced by immunoSEQ multiplex PCR, and TCRdb holds only the in-frame ones, with some missing. The sample gives roughly 220,000 clones, around 84% of which show up once; over 1.2% is in the top ten. Sequenced sample: peripheral blood. Every receptor here comes from a woman aged 40 to 50 who had recovered from COVID-19.

The CDR3 DNA sequence: TGTGCCTCGACTAGCGATGCCACAGATACGCAGTATTTT. Its protein product is CASTSDATDTQYF. The rearrangement joins TRBV30 to TRBJ2-3; 8 bases agree with TRBD2. The CDR3 runs 13 residues. Losses at the gene ends were 7 bases for V and 2 bases for J; bases not matched to a gene: 5. Germline CDR1 GTSNPN, CDR2 SVGIG (reference sequence).

The genes are TRBV7-3 and TRBJ2-2, with 7 bases matching TRBD1. There are 17 residues in the CDR3. CDR1 and CDR2 (germline): SGHTA, FQGTGA. The V gene end was trimmed by 5 bases and the J gene end by 8 bases; junction bases not matched to a gene: 17. Written as DNA, the CDR3 is TGTGCCAGCAGCCCCCAGGGTGCAGGGGGTTCGTCTGGGGAGCTGTTTTTT. Protein product: CASSPQGAGGSSGELFF.

This chain joins TRBV6-2 or TRBV6-3 and TRBJ2-1, with a tentative D call TRBD2 (6 bases). The V and J ends lost 4 bases and 9 bases respectively, with 16 bases between them. This CDR3 contains 14 residues. CDR1 and CDR2 from the germline V gene are MNHEY and SVGEGT. The CDR3 DNA reads TGTGCCAGCAGTTTGACTAGTAGGGTCAGTGAGCAGTTCTTC. Encoded protein: CASSLTSRVSEQFF.

The chain has TRBV11-3 and TRBJ2-7, with D tentatively TRBD2 (6 bases). Trimming left V 2 bases short and J 5 bases short, with 16 bases between. The germline CDR1 and CDR2 sequences are SGHNT and YENEEA. The CDR3 loop spans 15 amino acids. The CDR3 is CASSLYVEGWNEQYF. CDR3 in DNA: TGTGCCAGCAGCTTATACGTGGAGGGGTGGAACGAGCAGTACTTC.

This clone was recorded only once. This chain links TRBV9 with TRBJ1-2; D perhaps matches TRBD1 (6 bases). The V gene lost 4 bases and the J gene lost 5 bases, with 15 bases spanning the gap. Germline-derived CDR1 and CDR2 are SGDLS and YYNGEE. The CDR3 covers 14 residues. CDR3 sequence (DNA): TGTGCCAGCAGCCCCTCAGGGGAGGGATATGGCTACACCTTC. Protein: CASSPSGEGYGYTF.

The CDR3 coding sequence is TGTGCCAGCAGCTTAGGGACAGGGGAAGATCGAGGCTACACCTTC. This translates into CASSLGTGEDRGYTF. The chain recombines TRBV9 with TRBJ1-2; TRBD1 aligns across 10 bases. V lost 4 bases, J lost 8 bases, and 11 bases stayed unmatched. CDR3 length: 15 residues. Germline lookup yields CDR1 SGDLS and CDR2 YYNGEE.

In the case of this clone: Other DNA sequences from this sample encode an identical CDR3 as well. The rearrangement links TRBV5-1 to TRBJ2-7; the match to TRBD1 covers 8 bases. V lost 4 bases, J lost 4 bases, and 7 bases stayed unmatched. The CDR3 loop spans 14 amino acids. Looked up from germline, CDR1 is SGHRS and CDR2 is YFSETQ. The CDR3 DNA reads as TGCGCCAGCAGCCCGGACAGGGTGCCGTACGAGCAGTACTTC. This gives the protein CASSPDRVPYEQYF.

This clone was seen a few times. The rearrangement links TRBV18 to TRBJ1-2, with D maybe TRBD1 (6 bases). There are 14 residues in the CDR3. The germline gives CDR1 KGHSH, CDR2 LQKENI. The ends were cut back, 1 base at V and 4 bases at J, with 10 bases in the middle. In nucleotides, the CDR3 is TGTGCCAGCTCACCACTCGACAGGAGCTATGGCTACACCTTC. Amino acids: CASSPLDRSYGYTF.

This clone appeared a single time. The chain joins TRBV6-5 to TRBJ1-4; possible D gene TRBD1, 6 bases. The germline V gene has CDR1 MNHEY and CDR2 SVGAGI. Trimming took off 5 bases at V and 8 bases at J, with 12 bases between the two ends. CDR3 size: 13 residues. CDR3 sequence reads: CASSTDSSEKLFF. The CDR3 DNA reads as TGTGCCAGCAGTACGGACAGCTCCGAAAAACTGTTTTTT.

V usage is TRBV19 and J usage is TRBJ1-5; 8 nucleotides align to TRBD1. Trimming removed 9 bases from V and 6 bases from J; junction bases left unmatched: 4. Per the germline V gene, CDR1 is LNHDA and CDR2 is SQIVND (reference sequence). CDR3 length equals 12 residues. CDR3 in amino acids: CASRGQGQPQHF. CDR3 DNA: TGTGCCAGCAGGGGGCAGGGTCAGCCCCAGCATTTT.

The chain employs TRBV7-2 and TRBJ2-7; 12 nucleotides match TRBD2. Per the germline V gene, CDR1 is SGHTA and CDR2 is FQGNSA. CDR3 length: 15 residues. V trimming: 1 base; J trimming: 6 bases; junction bases outside the gene matches: 4. The CDR3 spells CASSLEGLAGGEQYF. The CDR3 region has the DNA TGTGCCAGCAGCTTAGAGGGACTAGCGGGTGGCGAGCAGTACTTC. The variable domain in full, completed from reference TRBV7-2 and TRBJ2-7, reads GAGVSQSPSNKVTEKGKDVELRCDPISGHTALYWYRQSLGQGLEFLIYFQGNSAPDKSGLPSDRFSAERTGGSVSTLTIQRTQQEDSAVYLCASSLEGLAGGEQYFGPGTRLTVT.

The chain employs TRBV6-5 and TRBJ1-1; D is unclear. The germline V and J ends were trimmed by 4 bases and 0 bases, with 9 bases remaining between them. CDR3 length equals 14 residues. Germline CDR1 MNHEY, CDR2 SVGAGI. CDR3 in DNA: TGTGCCAGCAGTTCCCTCACGGTGAACACTGAAGCTTTCTTT. Residues: CASSSLTVNTEAFF.

V usage is TRBV5-8 and J usage is TRBJ2-3; TRBD2 agrees at 8 bases. Trimming removed 0 bases from V and 7 bases from J; junction bases left unmatched: 10. Germline CDR1 reads SGHTS; CDR2 reads YDEGEE. The CDR3 runs to 16 residues. The CDR3 DNA reads TGTGCCAGCAGCTTGGCCTGGAGCGGGGGACTTAATACGCAGTATTTT. Translating gives CASSLAWSGGLNTQYF.

The rearrangement links TRBV3-1 (or the pseudogene TRBV3-2) to TRBJ2-1; 11 positions agree with TRBD2. V lost 2 bases, J lost 12 bases, and 3 bases stayed unmatched. This CDR3 region has 13 residues. Germline values: CDR1 LGHDT, CDR2 YNNKEL (reference sequence). The CDR3, as DNA: TGTGCCAGCAGCCAATACGGACTAGCGGGGCAGTTCTTC. As protein: CASSQYGLAGQFF.

The V and J genes are TRBV10-2 and TRBJ2-5; TRBD2 matches at 7 bases. The CDR3 contains 13 residues. Germline assignment: CDR1 WSHSY and CDR2 SAAADI. V lost 5 bases and J lost 5; bases outside the gene matches: 5. For the CDR3, the DNA is TGCGCCAGCAGTTTTCCCGGGGGGGAGACCCAGTACTTC. As protein: CASSFPGGETQYF.

This chain links TRBV4-3 with TRBJ1-1; D might be TRBD1 (5 bases). Trimming removed 2 bases at V and 4 bases at J, with 17 bases between. The germline V gene has CDR1 LGHNA and CDR2 YSLEER. This CDR3 contains 16 residues. CDR3 coding DNA: TGCGCCAGCAGCCAACCGACGGGGGGAGCCGGCACTGAAGCTTTCTTT. It is translated as CASSQPTGGAGTEAFF.

This sequence joins TRBV19 and TRBJ2-7; TRBD2 matches 12 bases. V gave up 1 base and J gave up 4 bases; unmatched junction bases: 5. CDR1 is LNHDA and CDR2 is SQIVND in the germline V gene (reference sequence). The CDR3 is 16 residues long. The CDR3 DNA is TGTGCCAGTAGTATAGGACTAGCGGGGGATTTATACGAGCAGTACTTC. This encodes CASSIGLAGDLYEQYF.

This rearrangement joins TRBV13 to TRBJ2-7; TRBD1 aligns across 8 bases. The CDR3 contains 14 residues. V lost 6 bases and J lost 7; bases outside the gene matches: 11. Germline V gene sequence: CDR1 PRHDT, CDR2 FYEKMQ (reference sequence). The CDR3: CASRSTQGAREQYF. The DNA of the CDR3 is TGTGCCAGCAGGTCCACCCAGGGGGCGCGGGAGCAGTACTTC.

The chain combines TRBV19 with TRBJ1-5; tentative D call: TRBD1 (6 bases). Trimming stripped 6 bases from V and 5 bases from J, with 11 bases between. This CDR3 is 13 amino acids long. From germline, CDR1 is LNHDA and CDR2 SQIVND (reference sequence). The CDR3 DNA sequence: TGTGCCAGTAGCAAAGGACAGTATCAGCCCCAGCATTTT. The encoded protein is CASSKGQYQPQHF.

The chain carries TRBV12-3 or TRBV12-4 and TRBJ2-5; perhaps TRBD1 as D (6 bases). The CDR3 is made up of 13 amino acids. Trimming took 6 bases from V and 2 from J, leaving 10 bases between them. The CDR3 sequence: CASRQGGQETQYF. The DNA of the CDR3 is TGTGCCAGCAGACAGGGTGGACAAGAGACCCAGTACTTC.

This sequence joins TRBV2 and TRBJ1-5, with 7 bases lining up with TRBD1. V dropped 0 bases and J dropped 1; count of bases not matched to a gene: 3. The CDR3 runs to 16 residues. The germline V gene has CDR1 SNHLY and CDR2 FYNNEI. This chain's CDR3 is CASSEADRASNQPQHF. DNA for the CDR3: TGTGCCAGCAGTGAAGCAGACAGGGCAAGCAATCAGCCCCAGCATTTT.

This clone was recorded once. The V gene is TRBV29-1, the J gene TRBJ1-1, with no clear D. CDR1 and CDR2 (germline): SQVTM, ANQGSEA. V lost 4 bases, J lost 0 bases, and 15 bases lay in between. The CDR3 consists of 15 residues. The DNA of the CDR3 is TGCAGCGTTGTAGGCGGTCAGCTAATGAACACTGAAGCTTTCTTT. It codes for CSVVGGQLMNTEAFF.

This clone turned up a few times. CDR3 coding DNA: TGCGCCAGCAGCCTCTCAGCGGGTGACACCGGGGAGCTGTTTTTT. It codes for CASSLSAGDTGELFF. V gene TRBV5-1 combines with J gene TRBJ2-2; D might be TRBD2 (6 bases). The CDR3 has 15 amino acids. Germline loops: CDR1 SGHRS, CDR2 YFSETQ. V gave up 4 bases and J gave up 3 bases, with 13 bases separating them.

The rearrangement links TRBV19 to TRBJ2-5; possible D gene TRBD1, 5 bases. CDR3 length equals 12 residues. Germline V CDR1 and CDR2: LNHDA, SQIVND (reference sequence). Trimming removed 8 bases from V and 0 bases from J, with 7 bases in between. The CDR3 protein is CASGRDQETQYF. DNA of the CDR3: TGTGCCAGTGGCAGGGACCAAGAGACCCAGTACTTC.

The chain recombines TRBV6-6 with TRBJ2-7; TRBD2 matches at 12 bases. The CDR3 extends over 16 amino acids. Germline loops: CDR1 MNHNY, CDR2 SVGAGI (reference sequence). After removal of 4 bases from V and 0 bases from J, the junction contained 4 bases not matched to a gene. Here the CDR3 reads CASSFLAGGSSYEQYF. In DNA form, the CDR3 reads TGTGCCAGCAGTTTCCTAGCGGGGGGGAGCTCCTACGAGCAGTACTTC.

V usage is TRBV27 and J usage is TRBJ2-6, with D tentatively TRBD1 (6 bases). The V end lost 1 base, the J end lost 2 bases, and 9 bases lay between the germline ends. The CDR3 sequence is 16 residues long. Germline lookup yields CDR1 MNHEY and CDR2 SMNVEV (reference sequence). The CDR3 reads CASSLLWGPGANVLTF. The CDR3 DNA reads as TGTGCCAGCAGTTTATTGTGGGGGCCTGGGGCCAACGTCCTGACTTTC.

This clone was counted a single time. The chain carries TRBV29-1 and TRBJ2-3, with D possibly matching TRBD1 (6 bases). Trimming removed 4 bases from V and 1 base from J, with 6 bases in between. Germline V gene data show CDR1 as SQVTM and CDR2 as ANQGSEA. The CDR3 is 12 residues long. The CDR3 DNA sequence: TGCAGCGTTGCAGGGGGCACAGATACGCAGTATTTT. Protein sequence: CSVAGGTDTQYF.